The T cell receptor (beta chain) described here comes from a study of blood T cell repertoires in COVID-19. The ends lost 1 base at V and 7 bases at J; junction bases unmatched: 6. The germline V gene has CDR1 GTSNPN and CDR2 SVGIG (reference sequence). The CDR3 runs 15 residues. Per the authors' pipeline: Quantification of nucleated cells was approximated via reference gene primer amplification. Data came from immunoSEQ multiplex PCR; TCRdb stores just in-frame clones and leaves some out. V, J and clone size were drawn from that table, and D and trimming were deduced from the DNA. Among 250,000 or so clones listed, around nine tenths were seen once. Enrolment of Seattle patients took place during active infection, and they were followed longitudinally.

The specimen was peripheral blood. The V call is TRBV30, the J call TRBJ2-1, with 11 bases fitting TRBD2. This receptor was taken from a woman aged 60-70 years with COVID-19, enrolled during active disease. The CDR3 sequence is CAWSGGLAGGNEQFF. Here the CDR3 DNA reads TGTGCCTGGAGTGGAGGTCTAGCGGGAGGAAATGAGCAGTTCTTC.